Listed below are T cell receptor beta chains from one sample, sequenced in a study of neoadjuvant nivolumab and ipilimumab in lung cancer. Using immunoSEQ multiplex PCR, the repertoire was profiled, and TCRdb retains in-frame clones only, with some absent. This table has 20,000 to 25,000 clones, approximately 86% appearing once. This specimen was peripheral blood, taken before neoadjuvant nivolumab, alone or with ipilimumab. Receptors were obtained from an adult with non-small cell lung cancer. The CDR3 runs from the conserved cysteine through the conserved F or W. The D gene is left open where the match is weak. Clone size appears in some rows only: once, few, many, or a class for an expanded clone.

d_call,j_call,clone_size,v_call,cdr3_aa,cdr3_nt
TRBD1,TRBJ1-2,NA,TRBV11-3,CASSPSPSHRGRGYTF,TGTGCCAGCAGCCCCTCCCCTAGTCACAGGGGTCGTGGCTACACCTTC
NA,TRBJ2-7,NA,TRBV29-1,CSVCAWELRGLEQYF,TGCAGCGTCTGCGCGTGGGAGCTCCGAGGACTCGAGCAGTACTTC
TRBD1,TRBJ2-7,NA,TRBV4-2,CASSPALRTGPYEQYF,TGTGCCAGCAGCCCAGCCCTGAGGACAGGGCCCTACGAGCAGTACTTC
TRBD2,TRBJ2-2,NA,TRBV9,CASSVETSGRVANTGELFF,TGTGCCAGCAGCGTCGAGACTAGCGGGAGGGTCGCGAACACCGGGGAGCTGTTTTTT
TRBD1,TRBJ1-3,NA,TRBV11-2,CASSSGGLGSGNTIYF,TGTGCCAGCAGCTCAGGGGGCCTGGGCTCTGGAAACACCATATATTTT
NA,TRBJ1-1,NA,TRBV6-5,CASSSLSTEAFF,TGTGCCAGCAGTTCCTTAAGTACTGAAGCTTTCTTT
NA,TRBJ2-5,NA,TRBV5-1,CASSLTVMDQETQYF,TGCGCCAGCAGCTTGACAGTAATGGACCAAGAGACCCAGTACTTC
NA,TRBJ2-5,NA,TRBV7-2,CASSSPKEGGETQYF,TGTGCCAGCAGCTCCCCCAAGGAGGGGGGGGAGACCCAGTACTTC
TRBD1,TRBJ2-1,NA,TRBV6-5,CASSQDRGAYNEQFF,TGTGCCAGCAGCCAAGACAGGGGAGCCTACAATGAGCAGTTCTTC
NA,TRBJ1-1,NA,TRBV5-4,CASSLSTPYTEAFF,TGTGCCAGCAGCTTGAGCACCCCATACACTGAAGCTTTCTTT
NA,TRBJ1-1,NA,TRBV7-2,CASTLRGMNTEAFF,TGTGCCAGCACCCTACGGGGGATGAACACTGAAGCTTTCTTT
TRBD1,TRBJ1-2,once,TRBV30,CAWSIDRGYGYTF,TGTGCCTGGAGTATCGACAGGGGGTACGGCTACACCTTC
NA,TRBJ1-2,NA,TRBV11-3,CASSFSRGYGYTF,TGTGCCAGCAGCTTTTCCAGGGGCTATGGCTACACCTTC
TRBD1,TRBJ1-2,NA,TRBV2,CASRAGQSYGYTF,TGTGCCAGCAGGGCGGGACAGAGCTATGGCTACACCTTC
TRBD2,TRBJ2-1,NA,TRBV6-7,CASSYSSAAGATRAYNEQFF,TGTGCCAGCAGTTACTCGAGTGCGGCGGGAGCCACCCGGGCATACAATGAGCAGTTCTTC
TRBD2,TRBJ2-3,NA,TRBV5-4,CASSPQLAGGTDTQYF,TGTGCCAGCAGCCCTCAACTAGCGGGGGGCACAGATACGCAGTATTTT
NA,TRBJ1-2,NA,TRBV14,CASSPDNSFYGYTF,TGTGCCAGCAGCCCCGATAACAGCTTCTATGGCTACACCTTC
TRBD2,TRBJ2-1,NA,TRBV14,CASSQGPGQGGLAGFDEQFF,TGTGCCAGCAGCCAAGGACCGGGACAGGGGGGACTAGCGGGGTTCGATGAGCAGTTCTTC
NA,TRBJ2-7,NA,TRBV9,CASSVGGIEQYF,TGTGCCAGCAGCGTAGGGGGTATCGAGCAGTACTTC
NA,TRBJ2-7,NA,TRBV18,CASSPGYEQYF,TGTGCCAGCTCACCAGGCTACGAGCAGTACTTC
NA,TRBJ1-3,NA,TRBV5-1,CASSPGTSSGNTIYF,TGCGCCAGCAGTCCCGGGACATCCTCTGGAAACACCATATATTTT
TRBD2,TRBJ2-5,NA,TRBV30,CAWKAPTSGRALGETQYF,TGTGCCTGGAAAGCCCCGACTAGCGGGAGGGCCCTCGGGGAGACCCAGTACTTC
TRBD1,TRBJ1-2,NA,TRBV5-5,CASSGDSNYGYTF,TGTGCCAGCAGCGGGGACAGTAACTATGGCTACACCTTC
TRBD1,TRBJ1-1,NA,TRBV29-1,CSGEDRAKTEAFF,TGCAGCGGGGAGGACAGGGCCAAGACTGAAGCTTTCTTT
TRBD2,TRBJ2-7,NA,TRBV10-3,CAISRPGTSGNHEQYF,TGTGCCATCAGTCGACCCGGGACTAGCGGGAATCACGAGCAGTACTTC
TRBD1,TRBJ2-2,NA,TRBV19,CASMDRTNTGELFF,TGTGCCAGTATGGACAGGACGAACACCGGGGAGCTGTTTTTT
TRBD1,TRBJ1-2,once,TRBV5-1,CASSPRPAGLGQGVNYGYTF,TGCGCCAGCAGCCCCCGCCCCGCGGGTTTGGGACAGGGGGTTAACTATGGCTACACCTTC
NA,TRBJ1-5,NA,TRBV10-3,CATCPGDNQPQHF,TGTGCCACGTGCCCAGGGGACAATCAGCCCCAGCATTTT
TRBD1,TRBJ2-1,NA,TRBV7-7,CASSLGQGNYNEQFF,TGTGCTAGCAGCTTAGGACAGGGGAACTACAATGAGCAGTTCTTC
NA,TRBJ1-1,few,TRBV7-8,CASSLGTSSAEAFF,TGTGCCAGCAGCTTAGGGACTTCTTCCGCTGAAGCTTTCTTT
TRBD1,TRBJ1-5,NA,TRBV5-4,CASSSGQGSNQPQHF,TGTGCCAGCAGCTCTGGACAGGGCAGCAATCAGCCCCAGCATTTT
NA,TRBJ2-3,NA,TRBV29-1,CSVGTGEDTQYF,TGCAGCGTTGGCACGGGGGAAGATACGCAGTATTTT
TRBD1,TRBJ2-7,NA,TRBV19,CASSIDRDRSYEQYF,TGTGCCAGTAGTATCGACCGGGACAGGAGTTACGAGCAGTACTTC
NA,TRBJ1-1,NA,TRBV5-1,CASSLGVGLMNTEAFF,TGCGCCAGCAGCTTGGGAGTAGGGCTTATGAACACTGAAGCTTTCTTT
NA,TRBJ2-7,NA,TRBV9,CASSPQFAAEQYF,TGTGCCAGCAGCCCTCAGTTCGCGGCCGAGCAGTACTTC